The T cell receptor beta chain under discussion was sequenced for a study of HIV-infected children after antiretroviral therapy interruption. Study findings and constraints: The Gini coefficient of naive CD4+ repertoires rose, returning to baseline by 3 years.

The treatment is: PENTA 11 planned treatment interruption arm or continuous ART arm. Samples needed at least 5 million viable cryopreserved PBMCs. RNA-based 3' RACE libraries used unique molecular identifiers. TCRdb called the 3' RACE reads again in MiXCR, with one record for every CDR3 protein. The table has 40,000 to 50,000 distinct CDR3 sequences, approximately 4.3% seen once. This clonotype was counted a few times. Its antigen is not known. Germline V gene sequence: CDR1 SGHTA, CDR2 FQGTGA. Trimming removed 5 bases at V and 4 bases at J, with 17 bases between. The CDR3 extends over 15 amino acids. This receptor was identified in a pool of human donors with HIV. The sequenced sample was CD45RA+ CD4+ T cells from PBMCs, pooled from several time points, obtained from a donor given antiretroviral therapy, either interrupted or continuous. As for subset: naive CD4+ CD45RA+ CD45RO- T cells. The chain carries TRBV7-3 and TRBJ2-5, with D perhaps TRBD2 (6 bases). The CDR3 sequence: CASSPWGGGSETQYF. The CDR3 nucleotides are TGTGCCAGCAGCCCTTGGGGTGGGGGGTCAGAGACCCAGTACTTC.